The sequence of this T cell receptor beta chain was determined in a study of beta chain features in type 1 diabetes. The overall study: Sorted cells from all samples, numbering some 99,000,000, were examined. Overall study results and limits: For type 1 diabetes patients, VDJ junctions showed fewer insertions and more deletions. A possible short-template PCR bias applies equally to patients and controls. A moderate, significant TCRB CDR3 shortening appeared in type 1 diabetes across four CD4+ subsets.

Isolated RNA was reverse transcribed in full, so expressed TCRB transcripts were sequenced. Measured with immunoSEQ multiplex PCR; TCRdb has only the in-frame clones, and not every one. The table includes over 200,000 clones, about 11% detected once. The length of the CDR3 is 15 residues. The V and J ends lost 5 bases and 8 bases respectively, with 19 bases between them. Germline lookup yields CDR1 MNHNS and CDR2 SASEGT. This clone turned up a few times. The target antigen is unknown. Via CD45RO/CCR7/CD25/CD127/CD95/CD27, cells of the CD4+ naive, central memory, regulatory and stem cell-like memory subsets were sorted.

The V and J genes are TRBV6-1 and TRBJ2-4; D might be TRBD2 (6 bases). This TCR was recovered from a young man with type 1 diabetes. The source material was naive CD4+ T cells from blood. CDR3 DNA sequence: TGTGCCAGCAGTCTTCGACACGGGGGAAGGGACATTCAGTACTTC. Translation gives CASSLRHGGRDIQYF.